Listed below are T cell receptor beta chains from one sample, sequenced in a study of ipilimumab plus nivolumab after autologous stem cell transplantation. Using immunoSEQ multiplex PCR, the repertoire was profiled, and TCRdb retains in-frame clones only, with some absent. The sample includes more than 4,000 clones, about 80% of them seen just once. The input for sequencing was PBMCs, taken in a trial of ipilimumab plus nivolumab as post-transplant consolidation. These receptors originate from a male donor with multiple myeloma. CDR3s include the opening cysteine and the closing phenylalanine or tryptophan. Each record gives: J gene, V gene, CDR3 protein.

TRBJ2-5	TRBV6-1	CASSEEQGQETQYF
TRBJ1-2	TRBV27	CASSLSKTGGWGGYTF
TRBJ2-7	TRBV15	CATSRELGREQYF
TRBJ1-6	TRBV5-6	CASSLGPGPTNSPLHF
TRBJ2-3	TRBV30	CAWGRNRADTQYF
TRBJ1-2	TRBV13	CASSFGTGGQEGSGYTF
TRBJ1-2	TRBV19	CASSEGGAYGYTF
TRBJ1-3	TRBV9	CASSRRDTSGNTIYF
TRBJ2-1	TRBV10-3	CAALGAGGNEQFF
TRBJ2-2	TRBV5-1	CASSLGSSGTGELFF
TRBJ1-5	TRBV6-4	CASRPEGEAGNNQPQHF
TRBJ1-2	TRBV6-5	CASSYSKRGYGYTF
TRBJ1-4	TRBV28	CASSPLRATTNEKLFF
TRBJ2-7	TRBV7-2	CASSPRLGLAGLYEQYF
TRBJ1-2	TRBV4-1	CASSQDGTGDYGYTF
TRBJ1-1	TRBV9	CASSTGYYAEAFF
TRBJ1-6	TRBV7-9	CAASRELNSPLHF
TRBJ1-2	TRBV29-1	CSVDGGTPGLYGYTF
TRBJ1-3	TRBV15	CATSRGTGFSGNTIYF
TRBJ1-6	TRBV25-1	CASSEWRGSRGKNSPLHF
TRBJ1-5	TRBV27	CASSSPGGQPQHF
TRBJ2-5	TRBV6-6	CASSLGGSGQTQYF
TRBJ1-1	TRBV6-6	CASSLPGLNTEAFF
TRBJ2-3	TRBV7-6	CASSRREQGDTQYF
TRBJ2-7	TRBV4-1	CASSQDVGGRSYEQYF
TRBJ2-7	TRBV6-1	CASSDAGHYEQYF
TRBJ1-4	TRBV29-1	CSVRQGGEKLFF
TRBJ1-4	TRBV28	CASSSPFNEKLFF
TRBJ1-2	TRBV2	CASRSDRGIYGYTF
TRBJ2-1	TRBV6-6	CASSNTGTSGGAVFF
TRBJ1-3	TRBV5-6	CASSPGLDGNTIYF
TRBJ1-4	TRBV27	CASSLRLPGQGPKLFF
TRBJ1-5	TRBV6-4	CASSARSGGNQPQHF
TRBJ1-2	TRBV4-1	CASSQASYGYTF
TRBJ2-5	TRBV7-2	CASSLGGGGQETQYF
TRBJ1-1	TRBV5-5	CASSLRTGEGTEAFF
TRBJ1-1	TRBV4-2	CASSLMRVEKAEAFF
TRBJ2-1	TRBV5-4	CASSKPEEQFF
TRBJ1-3	TRBV20-1	CSASGGNTIYF
TRBJ1-2	TRBV6-1	CASRGDWGGYTF
TRBJ2-7	TRBV18	CASFRTGAYEQYF
TRBJ1-6	TRBV7-2	CASSPVPGSPLHF
TRBJ2-6	TRBV27	CASSLSGANVLTF
TRBJ1-5	TRBV28	CASNRQGLGNQPQHF
TRBJ2-2	TRBV2	CASSDLSGELFF
TRBJ1-2	TRBV2	CASSWGDYGYTF